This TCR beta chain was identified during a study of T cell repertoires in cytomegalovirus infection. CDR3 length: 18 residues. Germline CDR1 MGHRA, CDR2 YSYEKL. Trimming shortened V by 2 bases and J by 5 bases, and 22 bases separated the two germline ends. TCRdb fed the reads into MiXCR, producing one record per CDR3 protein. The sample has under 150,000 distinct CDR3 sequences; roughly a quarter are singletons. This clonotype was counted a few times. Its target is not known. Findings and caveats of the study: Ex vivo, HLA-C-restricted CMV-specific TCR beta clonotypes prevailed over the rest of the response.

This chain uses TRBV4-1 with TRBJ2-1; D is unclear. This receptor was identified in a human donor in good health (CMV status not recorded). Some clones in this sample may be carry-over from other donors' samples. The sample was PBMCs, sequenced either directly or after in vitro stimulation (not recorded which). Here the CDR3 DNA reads TGCGCCAGCAGCCAACAAGATCTCCTCCCTTCAACCCACAATGAGCAGTTCTTC. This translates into CASSQQDLLPSTHNEQFF.